Listed below are T cell receptor beta chains from one sample, sequenced in a study of graft-versus-host responses after intestinal transplantation. Using immunoSEQ multiplex PCR, the repertoire was profiled, and TCRdb retains in-frame clones only, with some absent. The sample includes fewer than 110,000 clones, approximately 86% seen only once; the top ten take around 0.76%. For these TCRs, the target antigens are not known. This specimen was unstimulated CD4+ T cells sorted from spleen or lymph node cells, taken before transplant. The origin of the receptors is a human donor who was the organ donor for an intestinal transplant. CDR3s include the opening cysteine and the closing phenylalanine or tryptophan. A D gene is named only where the DNA matches it firmly. The listing skips clone size in some rows; elsewhere it reads once, few, many or a size class.

D	V	J	size	CDR3	DNA
NA	TRBV5-1	TRBJ1-4	NA	CASSYGGAATNEKLFF	TGCGCCAGCAGCTACGGCGGGGCGGCAACTAATGAAAAACTGTTTTTT
TRBD1	TRBV4-1	TRBJ1-5	NA	CANSKGQGNQPQHF	TGCGCCAACAGCAAGGGACAGGGGAACCAGCCCCAGCATTTT
TRBD2	TRBV30	TRBJ2-3	NA	CACPRSAGGDTQYF	TGTGCCTGCCCAAGGTCAGCGGGAGGAGATACGCAGTATTTT
TRBD1	TRBV11-3	TRBJ1-2	NA	CASSFVGTGHGYTF	TGTGCCAGCAGCTTCGTCGGGACAGGGCATGGCTACACCTTC
TRBD2	TRBV19	TRBJ2-7	NA	CASSTSGLAVLGEQYF	TGTGCCAGTAGTACCTCAGGACTAGCGGTCCTGGGGGAGCAGTACTTC
TRBD2	TRBV2	TRBJ2-2	NA	CASRGGLAGGRFGGELFF	TGTGCCAGCAGGGGGGGACTAGCGGGAGGTCGTTTCGGCGGGGAGCTGTTTTTT
NA	TRBV10-3	TRBJ1-1	NA	CAISGSGNTEAFF	TGTGCCATCAGTGGATCGGGGAACACTGAAGCTTTCTTT
NA	TRBV11-2	TRBJ1-2	NA	CASSLVFGEGPYGYTF	TGTGCCAGCAGCTTAGTTTTCGGGGAGGGACCCTATGGCTACACCTTC
NA	TRBV11-2	TRBJ1-1	NA	CASSSEGFNTEAFF	TGTGCCAGCAGCTCCGAGGGGTTTAATACTGAAGCTTTCTTT
NA	TRBV29-1	TRBJ1-1	NA	CSALGVANTEAFF	TGCAGCGCCTTAGGGGTGGCGAACACTGAAGCTTTCTTT
TRBD2	TRBV4-2	TRBJ2-5	NA	CASSQEIAGVKTQYF	TGTGCCAGCAGCCAAGAGATAGCGGGAGTAAAGACCCAGTACTTC
TRBD1	TRBV5-1	TRBJ2-3	NA	CASSPGQDTDTQYF	TGCGCCAGCAGCCCAGGACAGGACACAGATACGCAGTATTTT
TRBD2	TRBV9	TRBJ2-3	NA	CASSVGSGRITDTQYF	TGTGCCAGCAGCGTAGGAAGCGGGAGAATAACAGATACGCAGTATTTT
TRBD2	TRBV11-2	TRBJ2-2	NA	CASSLSLGLAGGSGELFF	TGTGCCAGCAGCTTGTCCCTAGGACTAGCGGGAGGGAGCGGGGAGCTGTTTTTT
TRBD1	TRBV11-3	TRBJ2-2	NA	CASSSGTATGELFF	TGTGCCAGCAGCTCCGGGACAGCCACCGGGGAGCTGTTTTTT
NA	TRBV9	TRBJ1-1	NA	CASSVETGTEAFF	TGTGCCAGCAGCGTAGAGACAGGCACTGAAGCTTTCTTT
TRBD2	TRBV6-5	TRBJ2-2	NA	CASRSVAGWTGELFF	TGTGCCAGCAGGTCCGTAGCGGGGTGGACCGGGGAGCTGTTTTTT
NA	TRBV6-6	TRBJ1-6	once	CASSYSRDSPLHF	TGTGCCAGCAGTTACTCGAGGGATTCACCCCTCCACTTT
NA	TRBV5-4	TRBJ2-3	NA	CASSKGGARDTQYF	TGTGCCAGCAGCAAAGGGGGGGCGCGAGATACGCAGTATTTT
NA	TRBV4-1	TRBJ2-3	NA	CASSQKGLGSTDTQYF	TGCGCCAGCAGCCAAAAGGGGCTGGGGAGCACAGATACGCAGTATTTT
NA	TRBV5-1	TRBJ2-7	NA	CASSLNGYEQYF	TGCGCCAGCAGCTTAAACGGCTACGAGCAGTACTTC
TRBD1	TRBV29-1	TRBJ2-5	NA	CSGAGQGMEETQYF	TGCAGCGGTGCGGGACAGGGGATGGAGGAGACCCAGTACTTC
TRBD1	TRBV30	TRBJ1-1	NA	CAWSGDRGLTEAFF	TGTGCCTGGAGTGGGGACAGGGGGCTTACTGAAGCTTTCTTT
TRBD1	TRBV7-2	TRBJ1-2	NA	CASSFNRDRVRGYTF	TGTGCCAGCAGTTTTAACCGGGACAGGGTTCGTGGCTACACCTTC
NA	TRBV6-7	TRBJ2-7	NA	CASSYHAYEQYF	TGTGCCAGCAGTTACCACGCGTATGAGCAGTACTTC
NA	TRBV2	TRBJ2-7	NA	CASSRDAHYEQYF	TGTGCCAGCAGCCGGGACGCCCACTACGAGCAGTACTTC
NA	TRBV7-9	TRBJ2-2	NA	CASRTQGGLANTGELFF	TGTGCCAGCAGAACCCAAGGAGGGTTAGCGAACACCGGGGAGCTGTTTTTT
NA	TRBV5-1	TRBJ1-2	NA	CASSTGILYGYTF	TGCGCCAGCAGCACCGGGATATTATATGGCTACACCTTC
NA	TRBV7-6	TRBJ2-5	NA	CASSQDWQETQYF	TGTGCCAGCAGCCAAGACTGGCAGGAGACCCAGTACTTC
NA	TRBV7-9	TRBJ1-6	NA	CASSLQTGSPLHF	TGTGCCAGCAGCCTACAGACAGGCTCACCCCTCCACTTT
NA	TRBV5-3	TRBJ1-4	NA	CARSRRQEFIPGEEKLFF	TGTGCCAGAAGCCGGAGGCAGGAGTTTATCCCAGGGGAAGAAAAACTGTTTTTT
NA	TRBV5-1	TRBJ2-1	NA	CASSLNTYYNEQFF	TGCGCCAGCAGCTTGAATACTTACTACAATGAGCAGTTCTTC
NA	TRBV5-4	TRBJ1-1	NA	CASSFSGSDDTEAFF	TGTGCCAGCAGCTTTTCAGGGTCGGATGACACTGAAGCTTTCTTT
NA	TRBV19	TRBJ2-1	NA	CASSIFDLARMDEQFF	TGTGCCAGTAGTATTTTTGACCTTGCTAGAATGGATGAGCAGTTCTTC
NA	TRBV27	TRBJ1-5	NA	CASSSRRGDQNQPQHF	TGTGCCAGCAGCTCTCGAAGGGGGGATCAGAATCAGCCCCAGCATTTT
NA	TRBV6-5	TRBJ2-1	NA	CASSSNYNEQFF	TGTGCCAGCAGTTCCAACTACAATGAGCAGTTCTTC
NA	TRBV30	TRBJ1-2	NA	CAWKRSSGVNYGYTF	TGTGCCTGGAAGCGATCAAGCGGAGTTAACTATGGCTACACCTTC
NA	TRBV6-5	TRBJ1-4	NA	CASSYYRWPGTELFF	TGTGCCAGCAGTTACTACAGGTGGCCGGGGACGGAACTGTTTTTT
NA	TRBV19	TRBJ2-3	NA	CASSMYQDTDTQYF	TGTGCCAGTAGTATGTACCAGGACACAGATACGCAGTATTTT
NA	TRBV6-1	TRBJ2-5	NA	CASSDVLGVGTQYF	TGTGCCAGCAGTGACGTACTCGGGGTTGGGACCCAGTACTTC
NA	TRBV18	TRBJ2-7	NA	CASSPAAHDEQYF	TGTGCCAGCTCACCCGCAGCGCATGACGAGCAGTACTTC
NA	TRBV7-2	TRBJ1-1	NA	CASSTAGTVNTEAFF	TGTGCCAGCAGCACTGCCGGGACCGTGAACACTGAAGCTTTCTTT
TRBD2	TRBV5-1	TRBJ2-1	NA	CASKLAGGSYNEQFF	TGCGCCAGCAAACTAGCGGGGGGGTCTTACAATGAGCAGTTCTTC
TRBD1	TRBV4-2	TRBJ2-6	NA	CASSLEGGSVLTF	TGTGCCAGCAGCCTTGAAGGGGGCTCCGTCCTGACTTTC
TRBD1	TRBV19	TRBJ2-5	NA	CASRRGQGETQYF	TGTGCCAGTAGGAGGGGACAGGGGGAGACCCAGTACTTC
NA	TRBV25-1	TRBJ2-5	NA	CASSSTEGTPREETQYF	TGTGCCAGCAGCTCTACAGAAGGGACCCCGAGGGAGGAGACCCAGTACTTC
TRBD1	TRBV6-5	TRBJ1-4	NA	CASSLADRGRLFF	TGTGCCAGCAGCTTAGCGGACAGGGGAAGACTGTTTTTT
NA	TRBV7-9	TRBJ1-1	once	CASSLNREVTEAFF	TGTGCCAGCAGCTTGAACAGGGAAGTGACTGAAGCTTTCTTT
TRBD2	TRBV5-1	TRBJ2-7	NA	CASSLDGRGYEQYF	TGCGCCAGCAGCTTGGACGGGAGGGGCTACGAGCAGTACTTC
NA	TRBV4-1	TRBJ2-5	few	CASSQTPQETQYF	TGCGCCAGCAGCCAAACTCCCCAAGAGACCCAGTACTTC
NA	TRBV20-1	TRBJ2-7	NA	CSAVRGYEQYF	TGCAGTGCCGTCCGGGGTTACGAGCAGTACTTC
TRBD1	TRBV5-1	TRBJ2-3	NA	CASSTGQGRATDTQYF	TGCGCCAGCAGCACGGGACAGGGTCGTGCAACAGATACGCAGTATTTT